This T cell receptor (beta chain) comes out of a study of blood T cell repertoires in COVID-19. Turning to the study itself: The analysed material was cDNA or gDNA that came from T cells, B-cell-depleted T cells, or PBMCs.

In the original analysis: Amplification from reference gene primers served as the basis for estimated nucleated cell counts. Sequencing was performed with immunoSEQ multiplex PCR; in TCRdb, only in-frame clones are kept and a portion is missing. V, J and clone size were drawn from that table, and D and trimming were deduced from the DNA. The top ten hold 0.37% of the sample, which has tens of thousands of clones, roughly nine tenths seen once. The V gene end was trimmed by 1 base and the J gene end by 4 bases; junction bases not matched to a gene: 8. Germline V gene lookup returns CDR1 MRHNA and CDR2 SNTAGT. The CDR3 covers 16 residues. Enrolment of Seattle patients took place during active infection, and they were followed longitudinally.

This TCR came from a man aged 45-65 years with COVID-19, enrolled during active disease. The sequencing input was peripheral blood. This chain joins TRBV6-4 and TRBJ2-7; the match to TRBD1 covers 9 bases. The CDR3 DNA is TGTGCCAGCAGTGACTTCCGGGACAGGGTATTGTACGAGCAGTACTTC. Protein: CASSDFRDRVLYEQYF.